Listed below are T cell receptor beta chains from one sample, sequenced in a study of T cells in Graves' hyperthyroidism and ophthalmopathy. TCRdb processed the multiplex PCR reads anew with MiXCR; each CDR3 protein has one entry. Altogether about 560,000 distinct CDR3 sequences are present, just over 45% being singletons, with the ten largest covering roughly 8.2%. The sample consisted of peripheral blood or thyroid tissue (not recorded which). These TCRs come from a woman between 18 and 29 years old with Graves' hyperthyroidism. The CDR3 runs from the conserved cysteine through the conserved F or W. The order of the fields is clone size, D gene, V gene, J gene, CDR3 DNA, CDR3 protein. The D gene is left open where the match is weak. Expanded clones get a size class; other rows say once, few or many, or leave the size out.

>.|TRBD1|TRBV9|TRBJ2-5
TGTGCCAGCAGCGTAGAGGGGGCCGAGACCCAGTACTTC
CASSVEGAETQYF
>.|TRBD1|TRBV2|TRBJ1-2
TGTGCCAGCAGCTTGGTACAGACAGGGAGCGGCTACACCTTC
CASSLVQTGSGYTF
>.|.|TRBV29-1|TRBJ2-5
TGCAGCGTTCTCTTAGGGACCCAGTACTTC
CSVLLGTQYF
>.|.|TRBV2|TRBJ2-5
TGTGCCAGCAGGCGGGAAGGAGCGCCCCAGTACTTC
CASRREGAPQYF
>many|.|TRBV2|TRBJ1-6
TGTGCCAGCAGTGAATTTGAGAATTCACCCCTCCACTTT
CASSEFENSPLHF
>.|.|TRBV20-1|TRBJ1-2
TGCAGTGCTAGAGATATCGGGGGGCCCGGCTACACCTTC
CSARDIGGPGYTF
>.|.|TRBV19|TRBJ1-5
TGTGCCAGTAACATGAGGACACGGGGTAGCAATCAGCCCCAGCATTTT
CASNMRTRGSNQPQHF
>many|.|TRBV10-3|TRBJ1-2
TGTGCCAGCGGTCGAATGGGGGGCTACACCTTC
CASGRMGGYTF
>.|TRBD1|TRBV25-1|TRBJ1-2
TGTGCCAGCAGTGCACTCTCCGGGACAGGGTTTGGCTACACCTTC
CASSALSGTGFGYTF
>.|.|TRBV7-2|TRBJ2-7
TGTGCCTGGAGCGAACCGACGACGGAGCAGTACTTC
CAWSEPTTEQYF
>.|TRBD1|TRBV2|TRBJ1-2
TGTGCCAGCAGCGGTGGGACAGGAGTAAACTATGGCTACACCTTC
CASSGGTGVNYGYTF
>few|.|TRBV29-1|TRBJ1-4
TGCAGCGGGGCGACAGGAGACCCAACTAATGAAAAACTGTTTTTT
CSGATGDPTNEKLFF
>few|TRBD2|TRBV7-2|TRBJ2-7
TGTGCCAGCAGCTTAGCGTCGCTAGCGGGAGGAAGCTCCTACGAGCAGTACTTC
CASSLASLAGGSSYEQYF
>.|.|TRBV12-3/TRBV12-4|TRBJ1-2
TGTGCCAGCAGTGACATGGATAGGTTCTACACCTTC
CASSDMDRFYTF
>.|TRBD2|TRBV29-1|TRBJ2-7
TGCAGCGTTGGCGGCGGGACTAGCGGCTACGAGCAGTACTTC
CSVGGGTSGYEQYF
>.|.|TRBV10-3|TRBJ2-5
TGTGCCATCAGTGAGACTACCCGGAGAGGAGAGACCCAGTACTTC
CAISETTRRGETQYF
>.|TRBD1|TRBV7-3|TRBJ2-7
TGTGCCAGCAGCCAAGAGAAGACAGGGGGAAACGAGCAGTACTTC
CASSQEKTGGNEQYF
>.|TRBD1|TRBV2|TRBJ1-2
TGTGCCAGCAGTAATCCCAGGGGGCTACTAGCTAACTATGGCTACACCTTC
CASSNPRGLLANYGYTF
>.|TRBD1|TRBV6-5|TRBJ2-7
TGTGCCAGCAGTTTCGGGACAGGAGGGATCGAGCAGTACTTC
CASSFGTGGIEQYF
>.|TRBD2|TRBV29-1|TRBJ2-7
TGCAGCGTCGGACGCGGGGGGCCCACTATTTACGAGCAGTACTTC
CSVGRGGPTIYEQYF
>many|TRBD1|TRBV29-1|TRBJ1-1
TGCAGCGTTGAAGATCCCGGGACAGGGTTTGCTTTCTTT
CSVEDPGTGFAFF
>few|TRBD1|TRBV7-6|TRBJ1-3
TGTGCCAGCAGCCCCGGCGAGGGGGCGCATGGAAACACCATATATTTT
CASSPGEGAHGNTIYF
>many|.|TRBV2|TRBJ1-6
TGTGCCAGCAGTGAAGCGTTGGGCCTCCACTTT
CASSEALGLHF
>many|.|TRBV29-1|TRBJ1-3
TGCAGCGTTGAAGGGGGAAACACCATATATTTT
CSVEGGNTIYF
>many|.|TRBV7-8|TRBJ2-6
TGTGCCAGCAGCCCTAGTCCTGGGGCCAACGTCCTGACTTTC
CASSPSPGANVLTF
>.|.|TRBV2|TRBJ1-4
TGTGCCAGCAGTGAACGGTTAGAACTGTTTTTT
CASSERLELFF
>few|.|TRBV19|TRBJ1-5
TGTGCCAGTAGTATTGGACCAACGCCCCGCAATCAGCCCCAGCATTTT
CASSIGPTPRNQPQHF
>.|.|TRBV7-2|TRBJ1-5
TGTGCCAGCAGCCCCTCCCGTCACAGGGAGGATCAGCCCCGGCATTTT
CASSPSRHREDQPRHF
>once|.|TRBV29-1|TRBJ1-4
.
CSVEDGGDGNQPQHFGDGYEKLFF
>.|.|TRBV2|TRBJ2-7
TGTGCCAGCAGTTACGGGAACCGGGGAAATGGCGAGCAGTACTTC
CASSYGNRGNGEQYF
>.|.|TRBV24-1|TRBJ1-1
TGTGCCACCAGTGATTTGCAGCAGGGCGTCTTT
CATSDLQQGVF
>.|TRBD2|TRBV5-1|TRBJ2-5
TGCGCCAGCAGCCCATTAGCGGGAGAGGGAGAGACCCAGTACTTC
CASSPLAGEGETQYF
>.|TRBD1|TRBV20-1|TRBJ1-5
TGCAGTGCCCCGGACAGGGCTCGGGTTCAGCCCCAGCATTTT
CSAPDRARVQPQHF
>.|.|TRBV29-1|TRBJ2-7
TGCAGCGTTGAACGGGGGCTTGAGCAGTACTTC
CSVERGLEQYF
>few|.|TRBV20-1|TRBJ2-7
TGCAGTGCTAAGGACAAGGGAATCTCCTACGAGCAGTACTTC
CSAKDKGISYEQYF
>.|TRBD1|TRBV29-1|TRBJ1-2
TGCAGTGTCCTGACAGGGGTTGGCTACACCTTC
CSVLTGVGYTF
>.|TRBD2|TRBV15|TRBJ2-7
TGTGCCACCAGCAGCGTTGAGCGGGAGCCCTACGAGCAGTACTTC
CATSSVEREPYEQYF
>.|TRBD1|TRBV25-1|TRBJ1-2
TGTGCCAGCAGCCCGGACAGGGCGGGAGGCTACACCTTC
CASSPDRAGGYTF
>few|.|TRBV5-1|TRBJ1-1
TGCGCCAGCAGCACCGACAGTCCAGTGAACACTGAAGCTTTCTTT
CASSTDSPVNTEAFF
>.|TRBD1|TRBV10-3|TRBJ1-2
TGTGCCGTGTCGGGGACAGGGGAAGACTATGGCTACACCTTC
CAVSGTGEDYGYTF